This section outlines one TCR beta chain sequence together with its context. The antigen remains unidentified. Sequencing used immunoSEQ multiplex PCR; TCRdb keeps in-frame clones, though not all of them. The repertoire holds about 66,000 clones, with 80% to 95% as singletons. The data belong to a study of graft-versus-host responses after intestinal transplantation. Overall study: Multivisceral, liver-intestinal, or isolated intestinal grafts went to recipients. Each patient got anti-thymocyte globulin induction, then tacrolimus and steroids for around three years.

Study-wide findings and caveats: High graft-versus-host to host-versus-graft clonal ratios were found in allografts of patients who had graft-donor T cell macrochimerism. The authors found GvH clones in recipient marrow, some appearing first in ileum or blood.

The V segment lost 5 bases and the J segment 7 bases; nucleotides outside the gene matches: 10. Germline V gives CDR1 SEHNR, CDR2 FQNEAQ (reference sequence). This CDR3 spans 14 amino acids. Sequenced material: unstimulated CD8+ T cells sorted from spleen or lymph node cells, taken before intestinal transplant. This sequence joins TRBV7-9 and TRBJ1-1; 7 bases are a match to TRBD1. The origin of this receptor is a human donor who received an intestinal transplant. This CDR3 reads CASSPTTGVREAFF. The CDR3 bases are TGTGCCAGCAGCCCCACCACAGGGGTCCGTGAAGCTTTCTTT.